The TCR beta chain described here comes from a study of T cells in Graves' hyperthyroidism and ophthalmopathy. Study observations and caveats: Blood also contained most expanded thyroid clonotypes above 0.001.

Template material for amplifying TCR beta CDR3 regions consisted of RNA transcripts. HTBI primers drove first-round RT-PCR of the TCR CDR3. TCRdb re-called the multiplex PCR reads with MiXCR, one entry per CDR3 protein. The sample carries about 290,000 distinct CDR3 sequences, approximately 18% recorded once. CDR1 is SEHNR and CDR2 is FQNEAQ in the germline V gene (reference sequence). The CDR3 consists of 16 residues. J lost 0 bases, V lost 3 bases, and 7 bases had no gene match. Regarding this clonotype: The target antigen is unknown.

This receptor was taken from a man over 45 with Graves' ophthalmopathy. The sample taken for sequencing was blood. The chain couples TRBV7-9 to TRBJ2-7, with 8 positions matching TRBD2. The CDR3 DNA reads TGTGCCAGCAGCTTCCCGGGAGGGGGGAGCTCCTACGAGCAGTACTTC. Amino acid sequence: CASSFPGGGSSYEQYF.